The source of this TCR beta chain is a study of CD8 T cells in Susac syndrome. Germline V lookup: CDR1 KGHDR, CDR2 SFDVKD. CDR3 size: 15 residues. The V gene end was trimmed by 8 bases and the J gene end by 6 bases; junction bases not matched to a gene: 15. Reverse transcription of roughly 0.45 to 1 ug RNA was carried out with random hexamers. The CDR3 of TCR beta was amplified by immunoSEQ multiplex PCR across 54 Vbeta and 13 Jbeta. TCRdb re-derived calls from the immunoSEQ multiplex PCR reads in MiXCR, one entry per CDR3 protein. The sample consists of about 210,000 distinct CDR3 sequences, nearly 97% of them appearing once. Sequencing targeted TCR beta in blood CD8+ and CD4+ T cells. The multiple sclerosis controls were treatment-naive patients affected by stable or active relapsing-remitting disease. Bulk CD8+ and CD4+ cells came from magnetic negative isolation; CD8+ TEMRA by FACS.

Sequenced input: CD4+ T cells from PBMCs. The chain is built from TRBV24-1 and TRBJ2-7; 7 bases match TRBD1. This sequence originates from a human donor with multiple sclerosis. This CDR3 is CATNASTGPIGEQYF. In DNA, the CDR3 is TGTGCCACCAACGCCTCGACAGGGCCCATAGGCGAGCAGTACTTC.